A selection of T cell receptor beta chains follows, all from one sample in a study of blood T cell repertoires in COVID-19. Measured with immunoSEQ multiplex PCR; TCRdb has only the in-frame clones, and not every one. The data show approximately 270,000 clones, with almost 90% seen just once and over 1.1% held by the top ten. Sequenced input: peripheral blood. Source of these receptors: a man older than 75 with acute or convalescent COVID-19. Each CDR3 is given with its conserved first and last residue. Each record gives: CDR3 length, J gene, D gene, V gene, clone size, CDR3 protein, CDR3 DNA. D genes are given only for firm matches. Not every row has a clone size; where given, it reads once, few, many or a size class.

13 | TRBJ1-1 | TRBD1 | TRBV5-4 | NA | CASSYWTGPKAFF | TGTGCCAGCAGTTATTGGACAGGACCCAAAGCTTTCTTT
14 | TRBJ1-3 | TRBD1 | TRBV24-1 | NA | CATRRQGAGNTIYF | TGTGCCACCAGGAGACAGGGGGCTGGAAACACCATATATTTT
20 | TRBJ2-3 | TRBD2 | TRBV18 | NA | CASSPLGTSASTRGTDTQYF | TGTGCCAGCTCACCTTTAGGGACTAGCGCATCTACTAGAGGCACAGATACGCAGTATTTT
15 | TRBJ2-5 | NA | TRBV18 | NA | CASSPPGISGETQYF | TGTGCCAGCTCACCACCGGGCATTAGTGGGGAGACCCAGTACTTC
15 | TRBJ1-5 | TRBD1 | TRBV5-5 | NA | CASSLTGYSNQPQHF | TGTGCCAGCAGCCTGACAGGGTATAGCAATCAGCCCCAGCATTTT
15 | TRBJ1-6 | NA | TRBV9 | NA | CASSVDRTDNSPLHF | TGTGCCAGCAGCGTAGATCGGACAGATAATTCACCCCTCCACTTT
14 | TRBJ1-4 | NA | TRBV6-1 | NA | CASSDAGGGEKLFF | TGTGCCAGCAGCGACGCGGGGGGTGGTGAAAAACTGTTTTTT
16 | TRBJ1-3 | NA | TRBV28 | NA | CASSPAGSLSGNTIYF | TGTGCCAGCAGTCCGGCAGGGTCGCTTTCTGGAAACACCATATATTTT
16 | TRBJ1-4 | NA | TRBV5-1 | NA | CASSFSSGGGYEKLFF | TGCGCCAGCAGCTTTTCATCCGGGGGAGGGTATGAAAAACTGTTTTTT
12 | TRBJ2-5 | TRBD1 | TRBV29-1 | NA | CSAGDRAETQYF | TGCAGCGCCGGAGACAGGGCAGAGACCCAGTACTTC
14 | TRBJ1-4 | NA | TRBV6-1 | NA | CASSEVGGWEKLFF | TGTGCCAGCAGTGAAGTCGGGGGATGGGAAAAACTGTTTTTT
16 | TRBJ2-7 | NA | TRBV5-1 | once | CASSWGGGTVVYEQYF | TGCGCCAGCAGCTGGGGTGGAGGGACAGTAGTCTACGAGCAGTACTTC
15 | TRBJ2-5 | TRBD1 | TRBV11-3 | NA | CASSVRQGARETQYF | TGTGCCAGCAGCGTAAGACAGGGGGCGCGAGAGACCCAGTACTTC
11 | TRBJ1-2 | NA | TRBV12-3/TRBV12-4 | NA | CASSPLYGYTF | TGTGCCAGCAGCCCGTTGTATGGCTACACCTTC
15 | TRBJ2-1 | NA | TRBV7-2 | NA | CASSQDREVYNEQFF | TGTGCCAGCAGCCAAGACAGGGAGGTTTACAATGAGCAGTTCTTC
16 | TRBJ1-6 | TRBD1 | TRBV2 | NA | CASILGQGLNNSPLHF | TGTGCCAGCATCCTAGGACAGGGATTAAATAATTCACCCCTCCACTTT
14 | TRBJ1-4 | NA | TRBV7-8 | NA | CASSGLQVNEKLFF | TGTGCCAGCAGCGGACTTCAGGTTAATGAAAAACTGTTTTTT
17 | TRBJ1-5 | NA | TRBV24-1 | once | CATSETNGGDGNQPQHF | TGTGCCACCAGTGAAACCAACGGGGGGGATGGCAATCAGCCCCAGCATTTT
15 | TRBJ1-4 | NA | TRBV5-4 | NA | CASSLGRGANEKLFF | TGTGCCAGCAGCTTGGGGAGGGGCGCTAATGAAAAACTGTTTTTT
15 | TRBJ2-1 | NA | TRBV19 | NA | CASSIDLEPYNEQFF | TGTGCCAGTAGTATAGATCTAGAACCCTACAATGAGCAGTTCTTC
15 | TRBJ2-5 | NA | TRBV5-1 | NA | CASSQGWGIQETQYF | TGCGCCAGCAGTCAGGGGTGGGGTATCCAAGAGACCCAGTACTTC
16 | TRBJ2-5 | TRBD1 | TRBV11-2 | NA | CASSLSGAGGTQTQYF | TGTGCCAGCAGCTTATCTGGGGCAGGGGGCACGCAGACCCAGTACTTC
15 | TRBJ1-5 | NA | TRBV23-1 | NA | CASSQVGPGGEPQHF | TGCGCCAGCAGTCAAGTCGGGCCAGGAGGGGAGCCCCAGCATTTT
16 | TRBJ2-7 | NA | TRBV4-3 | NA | CASSQDSTGPSYEQYF | TGCGCCAGCAGCCAAGATAGTACAGGGCCTTCCTACGAGCAGTACTTC
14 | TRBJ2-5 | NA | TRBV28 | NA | CASSLMGAKGAQYF | TGTGCCAGCAGTTTAATGGGGGCCAAAGGGGCCCAGTACTTC
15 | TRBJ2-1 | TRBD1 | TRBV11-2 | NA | CASSSDRSSYNEQFF | TGTGCCAGCAGCTCGGACAGGTCCTCCTACAATGAGCAGTTCTTC
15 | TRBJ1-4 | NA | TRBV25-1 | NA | CASSESVQGPEKLFF | TGTGCCAGCAGTGAATCTGTACAGGGACCTGAAAAACTGTTTTTT
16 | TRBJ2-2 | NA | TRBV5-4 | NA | CASSLHAGAGTGELFF | TGTGCCAGCAGCCTCCATGCGGGGGCGGGAACCGGGGAGCTGTTTTTT
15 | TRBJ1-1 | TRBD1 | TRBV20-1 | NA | CSASGTGVGRTEAFF | TGCAGTGCCAGTGGGACAGGGGTCGGGCGCACTGAAGCTTTCTTT
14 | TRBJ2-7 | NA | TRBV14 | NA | CASSPHTGSYEQYF | TGTGCCAGCAGCCCGCACACAGGATCCTACGAGCAGTACTTC
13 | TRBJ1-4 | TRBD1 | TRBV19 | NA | CASSTTGSEKLFF | TGTGCCAGTAGTACGACAGGGAGCGAAAAACTGTTTTTT
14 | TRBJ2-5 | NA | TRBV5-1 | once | CASRDKEYQETQYF | TGCGCCAGCAGGGACAAGGAGTACCAAGAGACCCAGTACTTC
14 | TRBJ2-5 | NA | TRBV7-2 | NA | CASSLAVLAETQYF | TGTGCCAGCAGCTTAGCGGTCCTAGCAGAGACCCAGTACTTC
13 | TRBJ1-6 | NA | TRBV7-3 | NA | CASSLNEGSPLHF | TGTGCCAGCAGCTTAAATGAGGGTTCACCCCTCCACTTT
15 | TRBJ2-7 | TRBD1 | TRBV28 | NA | CASSSPGTGKYEQYF | TGTGCCAGCAGCTCCCCTGGGACAGGTAAATACGAGCAGTACTTC
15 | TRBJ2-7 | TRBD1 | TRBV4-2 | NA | CASSQVPGGSYEQYF | TGTGCCAGCAGCCAAGTCCCAGGGGGCTCATACGAGCAGTACTTC
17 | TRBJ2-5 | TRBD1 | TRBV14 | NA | CASSQLTGQGNQETQYF | TGTGCCAGCAGCCAATTAACGGGACAGGGGAATCAAGAGACCCAGTACTTC
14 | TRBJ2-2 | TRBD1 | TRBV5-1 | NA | CASTRTGGTGELFF | TGCGCCAGCACCCGGACAGGGGGCACCGGGGAGCTGTTTTTT
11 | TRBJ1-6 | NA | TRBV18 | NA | CASSLGLALHF | TGTGCCAGCTCACTAGGACTCGCCCTCCACTTT
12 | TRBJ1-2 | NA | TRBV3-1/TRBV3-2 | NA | CASSRTQYGYTF | TGTGCCAGCAGCCGAACACAGTATGGCTACACCTTC
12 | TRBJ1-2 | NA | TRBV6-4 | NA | CASSDSRQGYTF | TGTGCCAGCAGTGATAGCCGACAGGGCTACACCTTC
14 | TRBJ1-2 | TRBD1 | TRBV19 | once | CASSNQQGDYGYTF | TGTGCCAGTAGTAACCAACAGGGGGACTATGGCTACACCTTC
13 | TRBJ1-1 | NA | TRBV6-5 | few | CASSYLTAGEAFF | TGTGCCAGCAGTTACTTAACGGCGGGTGAAGCTTTCTTT
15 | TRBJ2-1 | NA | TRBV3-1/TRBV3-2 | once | CASSQADRLYNEQFF | TGTGCCAGCAGCCAAGCGGACAGATTATACAATGAGCAGTTCTTC
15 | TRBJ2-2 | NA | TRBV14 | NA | CASSQEGYFTGELFF | TGTGCCAGCAGCCAAGAGGGCTACTTCACCGGGGAGCTGTTTTTT
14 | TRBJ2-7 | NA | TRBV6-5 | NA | CASSYSRRAYEQYF | TGTGCCAGCAGTTACTCCCGGAGGGCCTACGAGCAGTACTTC
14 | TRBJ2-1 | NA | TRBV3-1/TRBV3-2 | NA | CASSQDFGVNEQFF | TGTGCCAGCAGCCAAGATTTCGGTGTCAATGAGCAGTTCTTC
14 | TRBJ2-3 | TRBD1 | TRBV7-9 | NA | CASSMTGSTDTQYF | TGTGCCAGCAGCATGACAGGGAGCACAGATACGCAGTATTTT
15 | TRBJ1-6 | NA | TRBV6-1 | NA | CASSENSGSGSPLHF | TGTGCCAGCAGTGAAAACAGCGGGTCGGGTTCACCCCTCCACTTT
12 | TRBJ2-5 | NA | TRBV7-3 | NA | CASSNPGETQYF | TGTGCCAGCAGCAACCCAGGGGAGACCCAGTACTTC
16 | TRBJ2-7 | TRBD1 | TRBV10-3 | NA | CAISGRQGAKVYEQYF | TGTGCCATCAGTGGAAGACAGGGGGCCAAAGTTTACGAGCAGTACTTC
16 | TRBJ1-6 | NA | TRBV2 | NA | CASSEDWSGGNSPLHF | TGTGCCAGCAGTGAGGATTGGTCCGGGGGAAATTCACCCCTCCACTTT
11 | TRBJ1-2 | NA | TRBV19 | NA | CASRGAYGYTF | TGTGCCAGTAGAGGGGCCTATGGCTACACCTTC
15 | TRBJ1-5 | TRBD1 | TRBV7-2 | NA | CASSFQQGPNQPQHF | TGTGCCAGCAGCTTTCAACAGGGGCCGAATCAGCCCCAGCATTTT
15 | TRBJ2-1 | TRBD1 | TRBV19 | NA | CASSKDRDPYNEQFF | TGTGCCAGTAGTAAGGACAGGGACCCGTACAATGAGCAGTTCTTC